This passage covers 26 T cell receptor beta chains from one sample sequenced in a study of immune characterization of retroperitoneal liposarcoma. TCRdb analysed the PCR reads with MiXCR anew, one entry per CDR3 protein. The sample carries a few thousand distinct CDR3 sequences, 40% to 50% recorded once. Sequenced: tumor tissue. Every receptor here comes from a male donor with retroperitoneal liposarcoma.

By share of the sample, this clonotype is medium-sized. The V gene is TRBV6-1, the J gene TRBJ2-1, with TRBD2 identical over 11 bases. Germline V gene lookup returns CDR1 MNHNS and CDR2 SASEGT. V gave up 6 bases and J gave up 0 bases; unmatched junction bases: 7. The CDR3 is made up of 17 amino acids. This CDR3 reads CASRTGLADSSYNEQFF. The CDR3 DNA reads as TGTGCCAGCAGAACGGGACTAGCGGATAGCTCCTACAATGAGCAGTTCTTC.

The V gene is TRBV10-1, the J gene TRBJ2-1; D possibly corresponds to TRBD1 (5 bases). The CDR3 length is 13 residues. The ends were cut back, 2 bases at V and 7 bases at J, with 9 bases in the middle. Germline V CDR1 and CDR2: WNHNN, SYGVQD (reference sequence). The CDR3 loop reads CASSEPRDNEQFF. CDR3 bases: TGCGCCAGCAGTGAGCCCAGGGATAATGAGCAGTTCTTC.

This clonotype was picked up one time. The J gene is TRBJ1-6, the V gene TRBV12-3 or TRBV12-4; D is possibly TRBD1 (6 bases). Between the trimmed V and J ends, which lost 6 bases and 8 bases, there was a span of 14 bases. The CDR3 has 14 residues. The chain's CDR3 is CASREGGPDSPLHF. CDR3 nucleotide sequence: TGTGCCAGCAGGGAGGGGGGCCCGGATTCACCCCTCCACTTT.

The CDR3 sequence: CASSPSTGGTGELFF. DNA for the CDR3: TGTGCCAGCAGCCCTTCGACAGGGGGCACCGGGGAGCTGTTTTTT. The J gene is TRBJ2-2, the V gene TRBV12-3 or TRBV12-4, with TRBD1 matching 9 bases. V shed 6 bases and J 4 bases; nucleotides not matched to a gene: 6. This CDR3 contains 15 residues.

This clonotype has only one observation. CDR3 protein: CASTFTTDTQYF. In DNA, the CDR3 is TGTGCCAGCACCTTCACCACAGATACGCAGTATTTT. V and J are TRBV2 and TRBJ2-3; D not certain. The CDR3 sequence is 12 residues long. Trimming shortened V by 7 bases and J by 2 bases, and 7 bases separated the two germline ends. Germline CDR1 SNHLY, CDR2 FYNNEI.

Notes on this clonotype: With a much larger clone just one base away, this may be a read error. The gene calls are TRBV12-3 or TRBV12-4 and TRBJ2-5; maybe TRBD2 (5 bases). Gene TRBJ2-7 matches the end of the DNA better, so the J call may be wrong. This CDR3 contains 16 residues. CDR3 loop: CANSLEWGAGTYEQYF. As DNA, the CDR3 is TGTGCCAACAGTTTAGAGTGGGGAGCAGGAACCTACGAGCAGTACTTC.

Within the sample, this clonotype is medium-sized. The V and J genes are TRBV7-3 and TRBJ2-3; D uncertain. Germline-derived CDR1 and CDR2 are SGHTA and FQGTGA. The CDR3 length is 15 residues. The ends were cut back, 5 bases at V and 1 base at J, with 13 bases in the middle. CDR3 sequence: CASSPDSGGTDTQYF. The DNA of the CDR3 is TGTGCCAGCAGCCCCGACTCTGGGGGCACAGATACGCAGTATTTT. Filled out from reference TRBV7-3 and TRBJ2-3, the complete variable domain reads GAGVSQTPSNKVTEKGKYVELRCDPISGHTALYWYRQSLGQGPEFLIYFQGTGAADDSGLPNDRFFAVRPEGSVSTLKIQRTERGDSAVYLCASSPDSGGTDTQYFGPGTRLTVL.

The rearrangement uses TRBV7-6 and TRBJ2-5; D gene unclear. The J call is in doubt because the DNA end fits TRBJ2-7 better. CDR3 length equals 13 residues. CDR1 is SGHVS, CDR2 FNYEAQ, per germline. The CDR3 DNA follows: TGTGCCAGCAGCCGTAGCCAACACTACGAGCAGTACTTC. Protein: CASSRSQHYEQYF.

The chain employs TRBV11-3 and TRBJ2-7; 10 positions agree with TRBD2. The closer fit of TRBJ2-5 to the DNA end suggests the J call may be wrong. The germline V gene encodes CDR1 SGHNT and CDR2 YENEEA. CDR3 length: 17 amino acids. The CDR3 is CASSLSRLAGAGETQYF. In DNA, the CDR3 is TGTGCCAGCAGCTTATCTCGTCTAGCGGGAGCGGGAGAGACCCAGTACTTC.

The genes are TRBV6-1 and TRBJ2-1; 12 nucleotides align to TRBD2. The CDR3 runs 14 residues. CDR1 is MNHNS and CDR2 is SASEGT in the germline V gene. Germline trimming cut 7 bases from V and 4 bases from J; bases unmatched to any gene: 2. This CDR3 reads CASTGLAGYNEQFF. The CDR3 DNA follows: TGTGCCAGCACCGGACTAGCGGGGTACAATGAGCAGTTCTTC.

This clonotype came up once. V and J are TRBV6-1 and TRBJ2-4; tentatively, D is TRBD2 (6 bases). CDR1 is MNHNS, CDR2 SASEGT, per germline. The V end was cut by 2 bases, the J end by 13 bases, with 15 bases between. There are 13 residues in the CDR3. The CDR3 spells CASSEHGGTEQYF. The CDR3 bases are TGTGCCAGCAGTGAACACGGAGGGACTGAGCAGTACTTC.

The chain links TRBV12-3 or TRBV12-4 to TRBJ2-3; D is undetermined. This CDR3 region has 14 residues. Trimming cost V 3 bases and J 0 bases, with 7 bases left between them. As DNA, the CDR3 is TGTGCCAGCAGTTTGTCTGACAGCACAGATACGCAGTATTTT. Amino acid sequence: CASSLSDSTDTQYF.

The rearrangement joins TRBV6-1 to TRBJ2-1; 8 positions match TRBD2. The J call is in doubt because the DNA end fits TRBJ2-7 better. This CDR3 spans 16 amino acids. CDR1 MNHNS and CDR2 SASEGT come from the germline V gene. The CDR3 protein is CASRTAFSGGNYEQYF. CDR3 nucleotide sequence: TGTGCCAGCAGGACCGCTTTCAGCGGGGGAAACTACGAGCAGTACTTC.

This clonotype is labeled as medium-sized. This chain links TRBV6-1 with TRBJ2-5; possible D gene TRBD2, 5 bases. Germline CDR1 is MNHNS and CDR2 is SASEGT. This CDR3 contains 15 residues. V was clipped by 0 bases and J by 11 bases, with 19 bases between them. CDR3 coding DNA: TGTGCCAGCAGTGAAGCGCTTCAAGCACTAGTCGGGCAGTACTTC. Translation: CASSEALQALVGQYF.

Sample share makes this clonotype medium-sized (0.01 to 0.1%). J is TRBJ2-2 and V is TRBV6-6; weak D call: TRBD2 (5 bases). The V end was cut by 0 bases, the J end by 3 bases, with 5 bases between. CDR1 and CDR2 (germline): MNHNY, SVGAGI (reference sequence). The length of the CDR3 is 14 residues. The CDR3: CASSYSRDTGELFF. Written as DNA, the CDR3 is TGTGCCAGCAGTTACTCGAGGGACACCGGGGAGCTGTTTTTT.

The rearrangement joins TRBV6-1 to TRBJ2-1; 7 bases align to TRBD1. This CDR3 comprises 14 residues. CDR1 is MNHNS, CDR2 SASEGT, per germline. V dropped 6 bases and J dropped 6; count of bases not matched to a gene: 8. The CDR3 sequence is CASRPGQSANEQFF. CDR3 sequence (DNA): TGTGCCAGCAGACCGGGACAGAGTGCCAATGAGCAGTTCTTC.

The genes are TRBV10-1 and TRBJ2-1; 8 bases line up with TRBD1. Germline loops: CDR1 WNHNN, CDR2 SYGVQD (reference sequence). Germline trimming cut 4 bases from V and 8 bases from J; bases unmatched to any gene: 4. The CDR3 runs to 13 residues. The CDR3 DNA follows: TGCGCCAGCAGTGGGACAGGGTTGGATGAGCAGTTCTTC. Protein: CASSGTGLDEQFF.

This clonotype is classed as large. V and J are TRBV6-1 and TRBJ2-6; D is uncertain. CDR1 MNHNS and CDR2 SASEGT come from the germline V gene. Trimming took off 10 bases at V and 2 bases at J, with 6 bases between the two ends. The CDR3 length is 12 residues. CDR3 amino acids: CATRTGANVLTF. CDR3 nucleotide sequence: TGTGCCACTCGAACTGGGGCCAACGTCCTGACTTTC.

Sample share makes this clonotype medium-sized. The rearrangement links TRBV7-2 to TRBJ2-7, with D possibly TRBD2 on 6 matching bases. The CDR3 runs 15 residues. V dropped 5 bases and J dropped 2 bases, with 16 bases sitting between them. In germline, CDR1 is SGHTA, CDR2 FQGNSA. The CDR3 DNA is TGTGCCAGCAGCATAGATACGGGAGTAACCTACGAGCAGTACTTC. Translating gives CASSIDTGVTYEQYF.

The chain couples TRBV27 to TRBJ2-1, with D possibly matching TRBD2 (7 bases). The germline CDR1 and CDR2 sequences are MNHEY and SMNVEV (reference sequence). CDR3 size: 13 residues. Trimming cost V 5 bases and J 13 bases, with 18 bases left between them. CDR3 loop: CASSIKQGGTQFF. CDR3 nucleotide sequence: TGTGCCAGCAGTATAAAACAGGGAGGGACCCAGTTCTTC.

This clonotype has more than one count but fewer than ten. This rearrangement joins TRBV12-3 or TRBV12-4 to TRBJ2-3; 11 bases map to TRBD2. Trimming removed 5 bases from V and 0 bases from J; junction bases left unmatched: 4. This CDR3 spans 16 amino acids. The CDR3 nucleotides are TGTGCCAGCAGTACCACTAGCGGGGGCAGCACAGATACGCAGTATTTT. Protein sequence: CASSTTSGGSTDTQYF.

This chain uses TRBV6-1 with TRBJ2-1; 7 bases match TRBD2. Trimming at V came to 7 bases and at J to 4 bases, leaving 10 bases not matched to a gene. The CDR3 loop spans 15 amino acids. The V gene's germline CDR1 is MNHNS and CDR2 SASEGT. The CDR3 nucleotides read TGTGCCAGCACTCCAAGCGGGACGGGATACAATGAGCAGTTCTTC. It specifies CASTPSGTGYNEQFF.

The rearrangement uses TRBV7-2 and TRBJ2-1, with TRBD1 matching over 9 bases. The better agreement between TRBJ2-7 and the DNA end casts doubt on the J call. The CDR3 is made up of 15 amino acids. Germline loops: CDR1 SGHTA, CDR2 FQGNSA. The CDR3 region has the DNA TGTGCCAGCAGCTCCCGACAGGGGGGGGCCTACGAGCAGTACTTC. Its translation: CASSSRQGGAYEQYF.

This clonotype has more than one count but fewer than ten. The chain is built from TRBV25-1 and TRBJ2-1; TRBD2 might be the D (5 bases). V was shortened by 2 bases and J by 4 bases, with 12 bases between the two germline ends. The CDR3 sequence is 15 residues long. From germline, CDR1 is MGHDK and CDR2 SYGVNS. CDR3 nucleotide sequence: TGTGCCAGCAGTGAACGCACTACTAGTTACAATGAGCAGTTCTTC. Translation: CASSERTTSYNEQFF.

This clonotype was detected only a few times. The chain couples TRBV12-3 or TRBV12-4 to TRBJ2-5; D gene uncertain. The J call may be wrong; the DNA end is better matched by TRBJ2-7. CDR3 length: 12 residues. The CDR3 nucleotides are TGTGCCAGCAGTTTATTAGGCTACGAGCAGTACTTC. This gives the protein CASSLLGYEQYF.

There are a few counts of this clonotype. The gene calls are TRBV6-1 and TRBJ1-1; D remains ambiguous. CDR3 length: 13 amino acids. The V gene lost 5 bases and the J gene lost 0 bases, with 7 bases spanning the gap. The germline gives CDR1 MNHNS, CDR2 SASEGT. The CDR3 loop reads CASSLEVNTEAFF. CDR3 DNA: TGTGCCAGCAGTTTGGAAGTGAACACTGAAGCTTTCTTT.